What follows are 8 T cell receptor beta chains derived from one specimen sequenced in a study of TIL therapy for anti-PD-1-resistant metastatic lung cancer. Sequencing used immunoSEQ v3. Assay: immunoSEQ multiplex PCR; the TCRdb copy retains only in-frame clones and omits some. The sample lists about 16,000 clones, under 80% occurring once. Time point meaning: pre-treatment sample, taken before nivolumab and TIL therapy. Here the sequenced sample was blood, taken at baseline. The receptors come from a person aged 25 to 80 with non-small cell lung cancer.

The gene calls are TRBV7-9 and TRBJ2-5, with 16 bases that match TRBD2. This CDR3 comprises 16 residues. Germline assignment: CDR1 SEHNR and CDR2 FQNEAQ (reference sequence). After removal of 5 bases from V and 5 bases from J, the junction contained 5 bases not matched to a gene. Here the CDR3 reads CASSTGTSGRVETQYF. As DNA, the CDR3 is TGTGCCAGCAGCACCGGGACTAGCGGGAGGGTGGAGACCCAGTACTTC.

The V and J genes are TRBV28 and TRBJ2-5; 15 positions match TRBD2. This CDR3 contains 16 residues. V lost 6 bases and J lost 5; bases outside the gene matches: 7. CDR1 and CDR2 (germline): MDHEN, SYDVKM. The DNA of the CDR3 is TGTGCCAGCAGGCCCGGACTAGCGGGGGGGGTGGAGACCCAGTACTTC. Translated: CASRPGLAGGVETQYF.

The V and J genes are TRBV5-5 and TRBJ1-1, with unresolved D. The CDR3 totals 14 residues. Trimming left V 3 bases short and J 1 base short, with 10 bases between. CDR1 is SGHKS and CDR2 is YYEKEE in the germline V gene (reference sequence). CDR3 bases: TGTGCCAGCAGCTCACTGAGCGGGAACACTGAAGCTTTCTTT. Translation gives CASSSLSGNTEAFF.

The chain has TRBV27 and TRBJ2-1; 8 positions match TRBD2. V was clipped by 3 bases and J by 3 bases; unmatched bases: 16. Germline V gene data show CDR1 as MNHEY and CDR2 as SMNVEV (reference sequence). The CDR3 has 19 residues. In DNA, the CDR3 is TGTGCCAGCAGTTTTGGAATGGCGGGGGGTTCCTTCTTCTACAATGAGCAGTTCTTC. It encodes CASSFGMAGGSFFYNEQFF.

The chain recombines TRBV5-1 with TRBJ1-4; 8 nucleotides align to TRBD1. This CDR3 is built from 16 residues. Germline-derived CDR1 and CDR2 are SGHRS and YFSETQ. V shed 0 bases, J shed 1 base, and the junction held 2 bases outside the gene matches. CDR3 DNA sequence: TGCGCCAGCAGCTTGGCTGACAGGGGAACTAATGAAAAACTGTTTTTT. This gives the protein CASSLADRGTNEKLFF.

The V call is TRBV9, the J call TRBJ1-2, with 9 bases fitting TRBD1. The CDR3 consists of 14 residues. V shed 0 bases and J 8 bases; nucleotides not matched to a gene: 5. CDR1 SGDLS and CDR2 YYNGEE come from the germline V gene. CDR3 residues: CASSVDGTGYGYTF. The CDR3 DNA reads as TGTGCCAGCAGCGTAGATGGGACAGGGTACGGCTACACCTTC.

By frequency in the sample, this clone is hyperexpanded. The rearrangement links TRBV2 to TRBJ1-5; 12 nucleotides match TRBD1. This CDR3 is built from 15 residues. The ends lost 6 bases at V and 5 bases at J; junction bases unmatched: 5. The germline CDR1 and CDR2 sequences are SNHLY and FYNNEI. The CDR3 is CASREGTGGYQPQHF. In DNA, the CDR3 is TGTGCCAGCAGAGAGGGGACAGGGGGCTATCAGCCCCAGCATTTT.

The J gene is TRBJ2-5, the V gene TRBV7-9; 9 positions agree with TRBD2. Germline V gene sequence: CDR1 SEHNR, CDR2 FQNEAQ (reference sequence). The V segment lost 1 base and the J segment 2 bases; nucleotides outside the gene matches: 5. The CDR3 covers 16 residues. The CDR3 sequence is CASSLGERGDQETQYF. The CDR3, as DNA: TGTGCCAGCAGCTTAGGCGAGCGGGGGGATCAAGAGACCCAGTACTTC.